This TCR beta chain was captured by sequencing in a study of T cell responses to AZD1222 COVID-19 vaccine. CDR3 length: 13 residues. Trimming removed 5 bases from V and 1 base from J, with 8 bases in between. Profiled with immunoSEQ multiplex PCR; TCRdb holds only in-frame clones, not every one. The sample holds around 66,000 clones, more than 85% seen once. The receptor was isolated from an adult in good health. This rearrangement joins TRBV12-3 or TRBV12-4 to TRBJ1-1; D remains unclear. The source was peripheral blood, collected on day 0 of AZD1222 vaccination. CDR3 DNA sequence: TGTGCCAGCAGTATCCTTCAGAACACTGAAGCTTTCTTT. This gives the protein CASSILQNTEAFF.